Detailed here is one T cell receptor beta chain. This table comes from immunoSEQ multiplex PCR, and its TCRdb copy is limited to in-frame clones, with some not included. The table has fewer than 350,000 clones, under 90% seen once. The data derive from a study of blood T cell repertoires in COVID-19. In germline, CDR1 is GTSNPN, CDR2 SVGIG (reference sequence). The CDR3 sequence is 13 residues long. V lost 0 bases and J 10 bases, leaving 13 bases between the germline ends. The chain carries TRBV30 and TRBJ1-5, with a possible D match to TRBD1 (5 bases). The sample consisted of peripheral blood. The sequence was obtained from a woman in her fifties or sixties with active or convalescent COVID-19. The CDR3 spells CAWSVQGEKPQHF. The DNA for the CDR3 is TGTGCCTGGAGTGTCCAGGGTGAGAAACCCCAGCATTTT. The variable domain in full, with the rest retrieved from reference TRBV30 and TRBJ1-5, is SQTIHQWPATLVQPVGSPLSLECTVEGTSNPNLYWYRQAAGRGLQLLFYSVGIGQISSEVPQNLSASRPQDRQFILSSKKLLLSDSGFYLCAWSVQGEKPQHFGDGTRLSIL.